Sequencing of this T cell receptor beta chain was carried out in a study of T cell repertoires in cytomegalovirus infection (dated by TCRdb to the late 2010s). Regarding the research as a whole: Recently identified HLA-C-restricted CMV epitopes, whose presentation resists viral immunomodulation, were targeted by peptide stimulations together with well-studied HLA-B-restricted epitopes. Donor HLA type was relevant to the analysis, because carriage of CMV infection together with the matching HLA type was indicated by public TCR beta signatures.

The paper's findings and limits, for the study overall: The ex vivo response was dominated by HLA-C-restricted CMV-specific TCR beta clonotypes, which also provided the single most frequent clonotype in two of eight donors. In both this cohort and an independent roughly 400-donor cohort, the cumulative frequency of public TCR beta family members distinguished carriers of CMV infection plus the relevant HLA type.

V and J lose 4 bases and 0 bases, and a span of 10 bases separates them. The germline V gene gives CDR1 as SGDLS and CDR2 as YYNGEE. Reading from cysteine to phenylalanine, the CDR3 counts 14 amino acids. Just CDR3 DNA is preserved here, 42 bases in frame from base 1. As to this clonotype: What antigen it recognizes has not been identified. No base quality information exists; no much larger clone differs at one position.

TCRdb lists the instrument as Illumina HiSeq 1500. TCRdb took the public reads, trimmed them with fastp at Q25, ran MiXCR for clone calling and kept in-frame beta chains. Rows are combined by CDR3 protein, so each entry shows the most common genes and DNA. Here the sample has more than 110,000 distinct CDR3 sequences; over 30% occur a single time. 45% to 55% of the sample comes from the top ten. The sample's treatment or condition, from its label and the paper: in vitro stimulation with specific CMV peptide epitopes to enrich CMV-specific T cells. The sequence derives from a human donor in good health (CMV status not recorded). Some clones in this sample may be carry-over from other donors' samples. The input for sequencing was CD8+ T cells from cultured PBMCs, taken from culture after CMV antigen stimulation. The chain couples TRBV9 to TRBJ1-1, and the D gene may be TRBD1, 5 bases matching. In nucleotide form, the sequence is TGTGCCAGCAGCCCAGGGATCATGAACACTGAAGCTTTCTTT. Its protein reads: CASSPGIMNTEAFF.